This TCR beta chain was retrieved from a study of early T cells in non-severe SARS-CoV-2 infection. Overall study: Unsorted whole-blood RNA was sequenced in bulk, leaving chains unpaired.

Germline-derived CDR1 and CDR2 are SGHAT and FQNNGV. Unmatched junction bases numbered 5, after V lost 8 bases and J lost 0 bases. The CDR3 totals 14 residues. Individual cDNA molecules were tagged with unique molecular identifiers, the study reported. One entry per CDR3 protein results from TCRdb running MiXCR on the 5' RACE reads. The sample lists 98,000 or so distinct CDR3 sequences, approximately 12% occurring once. V usage is TRBV11-2 and J usage is TRBJ2-3; the match to TRBD2 covers 7 bases. The TCR was taken from an adult who was a healthcare worker with PCR-confirmed SARS-CoV-2 infection or an uninfected control (not recorded which). This specimen was whole blood, taken at baseline. CDR3 in DNA: TGTGCCAGCGGGGTTAGCGGGAGCACAGATACGCAGTATTTT. It codes for CASGVSGSTDTQYF.